This T cell receptor (beta chain) was captured by sequencing in a study of spatial heterogeneity in lung cancer. Study-wide points: Higher tumor mutation counts went along with higher counts of expanded intratumoral alpha and beta TCRs.

This CDR3 region has 15 residues. Germline-derived CDR1 and CDR2 are ENHRY and SYGVKD. Trimming removed 0 bases from V and 7 bases from J, with 10 bases in between. Time point in this sample: sample taken at primary tumor resection. This clonotype is large. The antigen is unknown. TCRdb fed the 5' RACE reads into MiXCR, producing one record per CDR3 protein. The top ten clones hold 25% to 40% of a sample with thousands of distinct CDR3 sequences, approximately 16% of them seen once. The origin of this receptor is a male donor with early-stage non-small cell lung cancer. Sequenced here: lung tumor tissue, sampled at surgery. The chain uses TRBV10-3 and TRBJ1-6; possible D gene TRBD1, 5 bases. The DNA of the CDR3 is TGTGCCATCAGTGAGTCGCCGGACACCAATTCACCCCTCCACTTT. This translates into CAISESPDTNSPLHF.